The sequence of this T cell receptor (beta chain) was determined in a study of cytomegalovirus exposure and HLA in healthy donors (dated by TCRdb to 2016 to 2017). Regarding the study in general: An earlier analysis of roughly 500 of the donors reported 250 to 300 Gb of sequence data and some 120 million unique TCR beta sequences from about 200 million T cells. On average, roughly 250,000 unique TCR beta nucleotide sequences were sequenced per donor among some 420 genotyped donors of the cohort, with 15% to 20% of those sequences being non-productive. About 280 gigabases of sequencing data and around 90 million unique TCR sequences made up an early release that covered nearly 650 HLA-typed donors. In addition to the first cohort of 666 subjects, a separate validation cohort of 130 or so different subjects was used. The aim of the study was to test whether cataloging public T cell receptors could identify signatures of past pathogen exposure. Both class I and class II loci were covered by HLA typing, at four-digit resolution. Alongside the repertoire data, information on donor age, sex, ethnicity and CMV serostatus was compiled. The number of donors typed differed by locus, with roughly 620-640 for A, B, C, DRB1 and DQB1, about 500 for DQA1, about 610 for DPA1, and approximately 470 for DPB1. In the later analysis, no new phenotypic data were used to find candidate immune exposures; instead, reliance was placed on TCR beta sequences and their occurrence across donors. To predict cytomegalovirus infection status, the study combined high-throughput TCR immunosequencing, statistical association of individual TCRs with disease status, and machine learning. Every discovery cohort repertoire had been produced on one sequencing platform. An earlier analysis of 500 to 750 of the donors applied high-throughput TCR beta sequencing to assess whether each TCR beta V gene segment acted as functional or pseudogenic. Genome-wide SNP genotypes for about 65% of the roughly 670 donors were used in a later genetic analysis, which treated that subset as a discovery cohort. Among the roughly 400 genotyped donors, around 81% belonged to the genetic ancestry cluster associated with self-reported Caucasian donors. To study patterns of TCR occurrence, a later analysis re-analyzed previously published TCR beta repertoires from 500 to 850 donors and added high-resolution HLA genotyping. The study used immunosequencing to profile the T cell repertoires of approximately 640 subjects and linked those repertoires to cytomegalovirus serostatus. Four to six DR-DQ haplotypes were handled as single units for association and clustering, since linkage in the cohort was strong.

The cohort was made up of roughly 670 healthy bone marrow donors. All cohort members were sampled while nominally healthy, although unrecorded immune exposures were likely present. The donor tested CMV seronegative, placing the donor among the roughly 350 seronegative members of the cohort. A peripheral blood sample was provided by each donor, and peripheral blood mononuclear cells were used for TCR beta sequencing. The Qiagen DNeasy Blood Extraction Kit was used to extract genomic DNA from the blood cell samples. The paper as a whole reports these results and caveats: Specific HLA alleles were associated with over 15,000 TCR beta sequences at a false discovery rate of 0.05 in a later analysis. The authors suggested that the approach could potentially be generalized to other disease states and immunological phenotypes. Because HLA typing was missing for some donors at each locus, association tests included only the typed subset. According to a later genetic analysis, donors in an Asian-associated ancestry cluster had fewer N-insertions in productive TCRs than the roughly 670-donor mean. In this cohort, only TCR beta chains were sequenced, and detectable features were limited by the absence of alpha or paired-chain data. When HLA alleles, especially DR and DQ, strongly co-occurred, attributing TCR associations to individual alleles was difficult. A further reported finding was that TCR beta sequences accurately predicted the HLA-A and HLA-B alleles for most subjects in the first cohort. A later analysis reported that several top co-occurrence clusters appeared linked to parvovirus B19, influenza, CMV and Epstein-Barr virus. The study gave a list of around 170 TCR beta chains associated with cytomegalovirus. Most TCR sequences were seen in very few donors, while some public TCRs were found in many individuals. A few of the identified cytomegalovirus-associated TCR beta chains were confirmed in vitro to be specific for cytomegalovirus antigens. A later analysis found that TCR association rates varied across HLA loci, with DRB1 alleles showing the most associated TCRs and HLA-C alleles the fewest. A later analysis found that most CMV-associated TCR beta chains appeared HLA-restricted, with HLA associations seemingly driven largely by CMV exposure. In a later analysis, HLA-associated TCR beta chains showed more clonal expansion and lower generation probabilities than non-associated chains that were equally common. Correlated functional status among segregating V segments might be attributable to linkage disequilibrium, but an unknown experimental factor could not be ruled out. The earlier analysis of 587 of the donors excluded around 17 rarely observed V segments, including chromosome 9 orphons, because counts were too low. The only immune exposure information available for the cohort was CMV serostatus. In an earlier analysis of approximately 590 of the donors, most TCR beta V segments were observed in productive rearrangements about 87% or about 30% of the time, broadly matching IMGT annotations. The classifier was reported to diagnose cytomegalovirus status with high specificity and sensitivity in both the original cohort and the validation cohort. V-gene and J-gene trimming of TCR beta chains was associated with a missense DCLRE1C variant in a later genetic analysis, and the association was replicated in an independent cohort. The sequencing pipeline was judged likely to have produced a cluster of highly shared sequence variants as a technical artifact. Sequencing depth was assumed to be roughly uniform across donors in the presence/absence analyses, though that assumption may not hold. The 87-base-pair reads could not distinguish some IMGT-functional V segments, including TRBV6-2 and TRBV6-3, so those segments were excluded.

This clone was counted between two and nine times. This clone's antigen is unknown. One end of the junction fails to match germline, which may point to a read error. The method behind the library was the immunoSEQ multiplex PCR assay. For the multiplex PCR, a mixture combining 60 forward primers for TCR Vbeta segments and 13 reverse primers for TCR Jbeta segments was used. The CDR3 region of rearranged TCR beta genes was amplified from genomic DNA by a multiplex PCR assay. The Illumina HiSeq System was used to sequence the amplified TCR beta libraries as 87-base-pair reads. The original methods were these. A later analysis tallied some 79 million unique TCR beta chains across the 650 to 750 repertoires, and around 9.9 million of those chains were shared by two or more donors. To remove PCR and sequencing errors, raw reads were error-corrected and collapsed into unique sequences using a nearest-neighbor algorithm that merged closely related sequences. Alignment of CDR3 sequences to IMGT reference sequences was used to assign V, D and J gene segments. For a sequence to be retained, at least a six-nucleotide match to both a V gene segment and a J gene segment was required. Rearrangements were called productive when the CDR3 lacked stop codons and stayed in frame with V and J; all others were non-productive. CDR3 was defined by IMGT convention, running from the second conserved V-encoded cysteine to the conserved J-encoded phenylalanine. Sequences without an unambiguous match to a single V gene segment were excluded from the earlier analysis of several hundred of the donors. In an earlier analysis of 587 of the donors, V segments were called functional above 56.7% productive rearrangements and were called segregating when the between-donor standard deviation exceeded 5%. A statistical classification framework was built for diagnosing cytomegalovirus status from the catalog of TCR beta chain sequences. V and J gene assignment, in a later analysis, came from comparing TCR nucleotide sequences with IMGT/GENE-DB human TR gene sequences. A later analysis assigned CDR3 sequences and most-parsimonious VDJ recombination scenarios with the TCRdist pipeline. In a later analysis, each TCR beta chain was defined by its CDR3 amino acid sequence together with its V-gene family, and reads without a unique V-gene family were excluded. As a way to deal with suspected cross-contamination and a sequencing artifact, a later analysis dropped roughly 620 nucleotide sequences that were highly shared and had low generation probability. In a later analysis, a clonal expansion index was calculated for each public chain from normalized within-repertoire ranks of inferred template counts. In a later analysis, generation probabilities were computed with a VDJ recombination model fitted to out-of-frame rearrangements, and the resulting probabilities were checked against IGoR. In a later analysis, TCR-TCR, TCR-HLA and TCR-CMV co-occurrence was scored with hypergeometric tests, and a repertoire-size bias correction was applied to TCR pairs. In a later analysis, false discovery rates were estimated by permuting HLA or CMV assignments 20 times. In a later analysis, co-occurring TCRs were grouped using DBSCAN, and TCRdist sequence similarity was added for clustering within HLA-allele-positive subsets. Repertoires with fewer than 30,000 or more than 120,000 public chains were left out of co-occurrence clustering, as were five repertoires with anomalous nucleotide sharing. TCRdb's version of the immuneACCESS table is confined to in-frame rearrangements and falls short of the full clone set. An unresolved V gene accounts for under half of the shortfall where checked; the remainder is of unknown origin. V, J and clone size were drawn from that table, and D and trimming were deduced from the DNA. This sample gives more than 95,000 clones in total; approximately 72% of them show up just once. Roughly 1.9% of the sample is in the top ten clones.

The germline V gene (reference sequence) gives CDR1 as SGHKS and CDR2 as YYEKEE. From the cysteine through the phenylalanine, the CDR3 covers 16 amino acids. The kept DNA is CDR3 alone, 48 bases in frame from the first base. The source of this sequence is a man aged 25 to 40 in good health and CMV-seronegative. Sequencing was carried out using PBMCs. The chain is encoded by TRBV5-5 joined to TRBJ2-7, and 9 junction bases match TRBD1. CDR3 region: CASSQARDRATYEQYF. DNA sequence: TGCGCCAGCAGCCAAGCCCGGGACAGGGCTACCTACGAGCAGTACTTC.